This passage covers 29 T cell receptor beta chains from one sample sequenced in a study of T cell repertoires in cytomegalovirus infection. MiXCR was run by TCRdb on the reads, yielding one entry per CDR3 protein. Found here are about 180,000 distinct CDR3 sequences, around 14% of them singletons; the top ten hold 25% to 30%. The sample was PBMCs. Source of these receptors: a human donor in good health (CMV status not recorded). Some clones in this sample may be carry-over from other donors' samples.

This clonotype was recorded many times. This rearrangement joins TRBV5-1 to TRBJ1-1, with no clear D. The CDR3 loop spans 14 amino acids. V was cut by 0 bases and J by 5 bases, with 11 bases left in between. The germline V gene has CDR1 SGHRS and CDR2 YFSETQ. In DNA form, the CDR3 reads TGCGCCAGCAGCTTGGGGGCCTTACAAACTGAAGCTTTCTTT. Its translation is CASSLGALQTEAFF.

The sample holds many counts of this clonotype. The J gene is TRBJ2-4, the V gene TRBV7-9; TRBD1 matches 9 bases. The CDR3 spans 20 residues. J gave up 3 bases and V 1 base, and 16 bases lay outside the gene matches. CDR1 is SEHNR, CDR2 FQNEAQ, per germline (reference sequence). The DNA for the CDR3 is TGTGCCAGCAGCTTAGAGTGGACAGGGGCGAAGAGCAAGGGCAAAAACATTCAGTACTTC. Translation: CASSLEWTGAKSKGKNIQYF.

The table lists this clonotype with a few counts. The rearrangement links TRBV7-2 to TRBJ2-1; D is undetermined. Germline V gene lookup returns CDR1 SGHTA and CDR2 FQGNSA. This CDR3 spans 15 amino acids. V was trimmed by 1 base and J by 3 bases, leaving 10 bases between them. The CDR3 bases are TGTGCCAGCAGCTTAGAGCGACTCGGCTACAATGAGCAGTTCTTC. Protein product: CASSLERLGYNEQFF.

This clonotype was seen at least ten times. The chain is built from TRBV7-2 and TRBJ2-5; TRBD2 agrees at 10 bases. CDR3 size: 14 residues. The germline CDR1 and CDR2 sequences are SGHTA and FQGNSA. The J segment lost 3 bases and the V segment lost 6 bases, leaving 4 bases of the junction unmatched. Written as DNA, the CDR3 is TGTGCCAGCAGTCGGAGCGGGAGGGAAGAGACCCAGTACTTC. Residues: CASSRSGREETQYF.

Many counts were recorded for this clonotype. V and J are TRBV20-1 and TRBJ2-3; 7 bases agree with TRBD2. The CDR3 is 15 amino acids. Trimming took 3 bases from V and 4 from J; bases not matched to a gene: 10. Germline V lookup: CDR1 DFQATT, CDR2 SNEGSKA (reference sequence). The CDR3 DNA is TGCAGTGCTAGCCCCCTAGCGGTCCTTTCAGATACGCAGTATTTT. This gives the protein CSASPLAVLSDTQYF.

This clonotype was found many times. This rearrangement joins TRBV6-2 or TRBV6-3 to TRBJ2-7, with 10 nucleotides matching TRBD2. This CDR3 comprises 16 residues. V dropped 5 bases and J dropped 0; count of bases not matched to a gene: 7. Germline lookup yields CDR1 MNHEY and CDR2 SVGEGT. CDR3 in DNA: TGTGCCAGCAGTCGGACTAGCGGCAGCAACTCCTACGAGCAGTACTTC. It encodes CASSRTSGSNSYEQYF.

Only a few counts were recorded for this clonotype. For the CDR3, the DNA is TGCAGTGCTCCACTAGCGGGGATCTTGGAGACCCAGTACTTC. This codes for CSAPLAGILETQYF. The V call is TRBV20-1, the J call TRBJ2-5; 10 positions match TRBD2. Germline V lookup: CDR1 DFQATT, CDR2 SNEGSKA (reference sequence). The CDR3 length is 14 residues. Trimming at V came to 5 bases and at J to 5 bases, leaving 8 bases not matched to a gene.

There are a few counts of this clonotype. The chain recombines TRBV28 with TRBJ1-2; tentatively, D is TRBD1 (6 bases). In germline, CDR1 is MDHEN, CDR2 SYDVKM. Trimming shortened V by 6 bases and J by 5 bases, and 16 bases separated the two germline ends. The CDR3 has 14 amino acids. The CDR3 reads CASRSTGRPYGYTF. Written as DNA, the CDR3 is TGTGCCAGCAGATCCACAGGGCGACCTTATGGCTACACCTTC.

The V call is TRBV27, the J call TRBJ2-7; D uncertain. Germline loops: CDR1 MNHEY, CDR2 SMNVEV (reference sequence). Trimming removed 3 bases at V and 4 bases at J, with 13 bases between. The CDR3 contains 14 residues. The CDR3 loop reads CASSFLPDYYEQYF. CDR3 in DNA: TGTGCCAGCAGTTTCTTACCGGATTATTACGAGCAGTACTTC.

This clonotype has ten or more counts. This sequence joins TRBV28 and TRBJ1-2; TRBD1 agrees at 8 bases. The length of the CDR3 is 15 residues. The germline CDR1 and CDR2 sequences are MDHEN and SYDVKM. V gave up 6 bases and J gave up 2 bases; unmatched junction bases: 8. Written as DNA, the CDR3 is TGTGCCAGCAGGGACAGGGACCGGTTAAACTATGGCTACACCTTC. This translates into CASRDRDRLNYGYTF.

The rearrangement joins TRBV10-3 to TRBJ1-2, with D unresolved. Between the trimmed V and J ends, which lost 8 bases and 0 bases, there was a span of 10 bases. Germline CDR1 ENHRY, CDR2 SYGVKD. The CDR3 totals 13 residues. In DNA, the CDR3 is TGTGCCATCTCGAACGGCCCTAACTATGGCTACACCTTC. It codes for CAISNGPNYGYTF.

In this sample, this clonotype turned up many times. This chain joins TRBV28 and TRBJ1-1; D not certain. CDR1 and CDR2 from the germline V gene are MDHEN and SYDVKM. Trimming cost V 1 base and J 0 bases, with 3 bases left between them. This CDR3 has 13 amino acids. In DNA form, the CDR3 reads TGTGCCAGCAGTTTATCGGTGAACACTGAAGCTTTCTTT. It encodes CASSLSVNTEAFF.

This clonotype was counted ten times or more. The chain has TRBV7-2 and TRBJ1-2; 7 nucleotides agree with TRBD1. This CDR3 has 14 amino acids. The germline V gene encodes CDR1 SGHTA and CDR2 FQGNSA. V shed 4 bases and J 0 bases; nucleotides not matched to a gene: 2. The CDR3: CASSYRGANYGYTF. In nucleotides, the CDR3 is TGTGCCAGCAGCTACAGGGGCGCTAACTATGGCTACACCTTC.

This clonotype appeared a few times. The J gene is TRBJ1-5, the V gene TRBV15; maybe TRBD1 (6 bases). Germline CDR1 is LNHNV and CDR2 is YYDKDF (reference sequence). CDR3 size: 16 residues. The V end was cut by 5 bases, the J end by 4 bases, with 18 bases between. Written as DNA, the CDR3 is TGTGCCACCAGCGGAGGGGGTCCGAGTTTGAATCAGCCCCAGCATTTT. It yields the protein CATSGGGPSLNQPQHF.

Many counts were recorded for this clonotype. The chain joins TRBV29-1 to TRBJ2-5; D uncertain. The CDR3 is made up of 12 amino acids. The germline CDR1 and CDR2 sequences are SQVTM and ANQGSEA. V was pared by 2 bases and J by 0 bases, with 4 bases between. The CDR3 is CSVERHQETQYF. CDR3 in DNA: TGCAGCGTTGAACGACACCAAGAGACCCAGTACTTC.

The DNA for the CDR3 is TGTGCCAGCAGCCCTGCCGTTTGGACAAGCAAGGACACCGGGGAGCTGTTTTTT. This sequence encodes CASSPAVWTSKDTGELFF. The chain uses TRBV13 and TRBJ2-2; TRBD1 might be the D (5 bases). Trimming took 5 bases from V and 3 from J, leaving 22 bases between them. CDR1 and CDR2 from the germline V gene are PRHDT and FYEKMQ (reference sequence). The CDR3 loop spans 18 amino acids. Variable domain in full (rest from reference TRBV13 and TRBJ2-2): AAGVIQSPRHLIKEKRETATLKCYPIPRHDTVYWYQQGPGQDPQFLISFYEKMQSDKGSIPDRFSAQQFSDYHSELNMSSLELGDSALYFCASSPAVWTSKDTGELFFGEGSRLTVL.

This chain joins TRBV6-2 or TRBV6-3 and TRBJ2-2; 7 bases align to TRBD1. V shed 2 bases, J shed 8 bases, and the junction held 2 bases outside the gene matches. This CDR3 contains 13 residues. Per germline, CDR1 MNHEY and CDR2 SVGEGT. The CDR3 DNA sequence: TGTGCCAGCAGTTACCACAGGGGAGGGGAGCTGTTTTTT. Residues: CASSYHRGGELFF.

This clonotype was observed at least ten times. The rearrangement uses TRBV24-1 and TRBJ2-2; possible D gene TRBD2, 5 bases. The length of the CDR3 is 14 residues. V lost 3 bases, J lost 4 bases, and 8 bases lay in between. From germline, CDR1 is KGHDR and CDR2 SFDVKD. CDR3 protein: CATSDSGFTGELFF. CDR3 nucleotides: TGTGCCACCAGTGATAGCGGATTCACCGGGGAGCTGTTTTTT.

This clonotype was counted many times. V gene TRBV28 combines with J gene TRBJ2-1, with TRBD2 as a possible D gene (6 bases). This CDR3 spans 16 amino acids. The V and J ends lost 8 bases and 6 bases respectively, with 23 bases between them. Germline V gene data show CDR1 as MDHEN and CDR2 as SYDVKM. The CDR3 DNA sequence: TGTGCCAGCTCCCATCTCGGGACGGCGGAGGGCAATGAGCAGTTCTTC. Translated, it gives CASSHLGTAEGNEQFF.

This clonotype was seen repeatedly, ten times or more. This sequence joins TRBV7-8 and TRBJ2-1; tentatively, D is TRBD1 or TRBD2 (6 bases each). Looked up from germline, CDR1 is SGHVS and CDR2 is FQNEAQ. V shed 2 bases and J shed 6 bases, with 17 bases lying between them. The CDR3 is 16 residues long. CDR3 sequence: CASSLPRGLPGNEQFF. CDR3 DNA sequence: TGTGCCAGCAGCTTACCCAGGGGACTTCCCGGCAATGAGCAGTTCTTC.

Only a few counts were recorded for this clonotype. The rearrangement uses TRBV29-1 and TRBJ1-1, with TRBD1 identical over 7 bases. Germline V lookup: CDR1 SQVTM, CDR2 ANQGSEA. V shed 4 bases and J 9 bases; nucleotides not matched to a gene: 11. The CDR3 loop spans 13 amino acids. The CDR3 is CSVVMRQGAQAFF. CDR3 DNA: TGCAGCGTTGTCATGCGACAGGGTGCTCAAGCTTTCTTT.

This chain connects TRBV6-5 to TRBJ2-7; TRBD1 matches 7 bases. The CDR3 has 12 residues. Germline V gene lookup returns CDR1 MNHEY and CDR2 SVGAGI. With 9 bases clipped from V and 1 base from J, the junction kept 3 bases outside the gene matches. The CDR3, as DNA: TGTGCCAGTATGACAGGGTCCTACGAGCAGTACTTC. Protein product: CASMTGSYEQYF.

The chain employs TRBV29-1 and TRBJ2-7, with TRBD1 identical over 9 bases. CDR3 length equals 14 residues. Per germline, CDR1 SQVTM and CDR2 ANQGSEA. J lost 1 base, V lost 7 bases, and 8 bases had no gene match. CDR3 amino acids: CSAYKDRGSYEQYF. In DNA, the CDR3 is TGCAGCGCGTATAAGGACAGGGGTTCCTACGAGCAGTACTTC.

This clonotype was picked up many times. This chain links TRBV12-5 with TRBJ1-1; tentative D call: TRBD1 (5 bases). This CDR3 comprises 14 residues. Germline V CDR1 and CDR2: LGHNT, FRNRAP. V was cut by 4 bases and J by 1 base, with 10 bases left in between. For the CDR3, the DNA is TGTGCTAGTGGTTCCCTTGACAGGAACACTGAAGCTTTCTTT. Translation gives CASGSLDRNTEAFF. The variable domain in full, with the rest retrieved from reference TRBV12-5 and TRBJ1-1, is DARVTQTPRHKVTEMGQEVTMRCQPILGHNTVFWYRQTMMQGLELLAYFRNRAPLDDSGMPKDRFSAEMPDATLATLKIQPSEPRDSAVYFCASGSLDRNTEAFFGQGTRLTVV.

This clonotype was seen at least ten times. This chain connects TRBV20-1 to TRBJ2-7; 11 bases are shared with TRBD2. V dropped 3 bases and J dropped 4; count of bases not matched to a gene: 8. The CDR3 spans 15 residues. Germline values: CDR1 DFQATT, CDR2 SNEGSKA (reference sequence). The CDR3 nucleotides are TGCAGTGCTAGGGCCCTAGCGGGGGGAATTTACGAGCAGTACTTC. This sequence encodes CSARALAGGIYEQYF.

This clonotype was counted many times. The chain is built from TRBV20-1 and TRBJ2-7, with D maybe TRBD1 (5 bases). The CDR3 length is 14 residues. Germline V lookup: CDR1 DFQATT, CDR2 SNEGSKA (reference sequence). V was shortened by 6 bases and J by 5 bases, with 20 bases between the two germline ends. The CDR3: CSAPLGRRNDEQYF. CDR3 coding DNA: TGCAGTGCGCCCCTGGGGCGACGAAACGACGAGCAGTACTTC.

This clonotype was seen a handful of times. J is TRBJ1-4 and V is TRBV28; 7 positions match TRBD1. CDR3 length equals 16 residues. The J segment lost 0 bases and the V segment lost 5 bases, leaving 6 bases of the junction unmatched. Germline V lookup: CDR1 MDHEN, CDR2 SYDVKM. The CDR3 loop reads CASSLRGVATNEKLFF. The CDR3, as DNA: TGTGCCAGCAGTCTCAGGGGGGTGGCAACTAATGAAAAACTGTTTTTT.

In its sample, this clonotype was seen many times. This chain uses TRBV12-3 or TRBV12-4 with TRBJ1-2; D not resolved. V lost 6 bases and J 8 bases, leaving 13 bases between the germline ends. The CDR3 runs 12 residues. CDR3 nucleotides: TGTGCCAGCAGCCCTTGGGCGCGGGGCTACACCTTC. Translating it yields CASSPWARGYTF.

The chain employs TRBV3-1 and TRBJ2-3; 9 bases line up with TRBD2. After removal of 0 bases from V and 4 bases from J, the junction contained 8 bases not matched to a gene. This CDR3 contains 17 residues. Germline V CDR1 and CDR2: LGHDT, YNNKEL (reference sequence). The CDR3 sequence is CASSQDLLAGSSDTQYF. CDR3 coding DNA: TGTGCCAGCAGCCAAGATCTCCTAGCGGGATCGTCAGATACGCAGTATTTT.